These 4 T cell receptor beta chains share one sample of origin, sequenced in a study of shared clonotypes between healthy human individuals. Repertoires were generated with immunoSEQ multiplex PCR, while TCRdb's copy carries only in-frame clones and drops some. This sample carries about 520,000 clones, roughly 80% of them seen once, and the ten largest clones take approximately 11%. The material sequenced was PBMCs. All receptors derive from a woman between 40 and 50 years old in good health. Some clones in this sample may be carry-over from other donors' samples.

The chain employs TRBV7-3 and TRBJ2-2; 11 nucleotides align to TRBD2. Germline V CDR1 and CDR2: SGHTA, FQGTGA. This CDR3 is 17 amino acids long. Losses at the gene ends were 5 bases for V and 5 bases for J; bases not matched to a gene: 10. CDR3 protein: CASSLSRASGRTGELFF. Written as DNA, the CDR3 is TGTGCCAGCAGCCTGTCCCGGGCTAGCGGGAGGACCGGGGAGCTGTTTTTT.

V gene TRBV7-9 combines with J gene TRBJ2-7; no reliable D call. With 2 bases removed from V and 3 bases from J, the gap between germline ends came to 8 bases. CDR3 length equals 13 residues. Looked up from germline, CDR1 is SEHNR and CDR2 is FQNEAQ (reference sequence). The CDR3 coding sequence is TGTGCCAGCAGCTTACGAGCTCACTACGAGCAGTACTTC. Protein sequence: CASSLRAHYEQYF. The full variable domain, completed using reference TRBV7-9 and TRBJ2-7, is DTGVSQNPRHKITKRGQNVTFRCDPISEHNRLYWYRQTLGQGPEFLTYFQNEAQLEKSRLLSDRFSAERPKGSFSTLEIQRTEQGDSAMYLCASSLRAHYEQYFGPGTRLTVT.

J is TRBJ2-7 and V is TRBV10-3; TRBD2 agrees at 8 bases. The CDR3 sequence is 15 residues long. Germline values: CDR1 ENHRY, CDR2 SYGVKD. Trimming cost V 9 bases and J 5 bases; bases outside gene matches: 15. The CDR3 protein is CAISRTDAGGHEQYF. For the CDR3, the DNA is TGTGCCATTAGCCGAACGGACGCGGGAGGCCACGAGCAGTACTTC.

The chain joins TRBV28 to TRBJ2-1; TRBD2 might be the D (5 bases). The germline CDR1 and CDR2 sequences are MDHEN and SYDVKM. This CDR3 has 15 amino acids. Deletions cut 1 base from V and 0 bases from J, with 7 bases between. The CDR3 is CASSLFGDSYNEQFF. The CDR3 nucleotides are TGTGCCAGCAGTTTATTCGGGGACTCCTACAATGAGCAGTTCTTC.